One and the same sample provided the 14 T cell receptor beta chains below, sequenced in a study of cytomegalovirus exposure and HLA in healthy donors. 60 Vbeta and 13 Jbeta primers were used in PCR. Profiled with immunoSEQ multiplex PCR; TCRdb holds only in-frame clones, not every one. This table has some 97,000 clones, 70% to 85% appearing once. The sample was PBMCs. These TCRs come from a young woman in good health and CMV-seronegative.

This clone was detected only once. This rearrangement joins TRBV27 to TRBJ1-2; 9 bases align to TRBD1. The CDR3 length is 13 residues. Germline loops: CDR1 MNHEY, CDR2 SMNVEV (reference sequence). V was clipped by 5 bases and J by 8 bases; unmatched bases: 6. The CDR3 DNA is TGTGCCAGCAGTCCACAGGGGGCAATGGGCTACACCTTC. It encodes CASSPQGAMGYTF.

CDR3: CASSLGGPATYEQYF. CDR3 nucleotides: TGTGCCAGCAGTCTAGGGGGCCCCGCAACCTACGAGCAGTACTTC. The chain joins TRBV28 to TRBJ2-7; TRBD1 matches at 7 bases. After removal of 5 bases from V and 2 bases from J, the junction contained 9 bases not matched to a gene. Germline V gives CDR1 MDHEN, CDR2 SYDVKM. The CDR3 consists of 15 residues.

The CDR3 nucleotides read TGTGCCATCAGCCACTCGGTGGAGACCCAGTACTTC. Protein: CAISHSVETQYF. The V gene is TRBV10-3, the J gene TRBJ2-5, with unresolved D. Germline CDR1 ENHRY, CDR2 SYGVKD. V shed 6 bases and J shed 5 bases, with 10 bases lying between them. This CDR3 contains 12 residues.

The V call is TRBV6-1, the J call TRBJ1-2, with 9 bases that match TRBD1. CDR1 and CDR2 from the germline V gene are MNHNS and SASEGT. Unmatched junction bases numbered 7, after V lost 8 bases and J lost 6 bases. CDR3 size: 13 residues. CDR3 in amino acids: CASGWTGEDGYTF. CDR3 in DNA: TGTGCCAGCGGTTGGACAGGGGAAGATGGCTACACCTTC.

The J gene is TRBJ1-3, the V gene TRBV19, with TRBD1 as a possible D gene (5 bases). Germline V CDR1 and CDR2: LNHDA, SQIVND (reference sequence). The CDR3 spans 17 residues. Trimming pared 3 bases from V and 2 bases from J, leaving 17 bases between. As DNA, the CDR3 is TGTGCCAGTAGTATGGCCCGGGGGAAGTACGCTGGAAACACCATATATTTT. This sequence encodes CASSMARGKYAGNTIYF.

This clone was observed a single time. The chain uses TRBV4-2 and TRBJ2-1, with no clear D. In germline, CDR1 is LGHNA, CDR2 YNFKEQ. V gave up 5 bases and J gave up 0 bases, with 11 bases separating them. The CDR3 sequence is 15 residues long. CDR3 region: CASSRSRYSYNEQFF. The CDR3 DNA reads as TGTGCCAGCAGCAGAAGCCGTTACTCCTACAATGAGCAGTTCTTC.

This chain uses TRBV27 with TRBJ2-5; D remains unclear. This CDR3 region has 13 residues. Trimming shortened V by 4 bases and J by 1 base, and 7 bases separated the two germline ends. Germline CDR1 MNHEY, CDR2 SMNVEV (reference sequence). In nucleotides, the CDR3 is TGTGCCAGCAGTTCGGTCCCCCAAGAGACCCAGTACTTC. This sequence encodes CASSSVPQETQYF.

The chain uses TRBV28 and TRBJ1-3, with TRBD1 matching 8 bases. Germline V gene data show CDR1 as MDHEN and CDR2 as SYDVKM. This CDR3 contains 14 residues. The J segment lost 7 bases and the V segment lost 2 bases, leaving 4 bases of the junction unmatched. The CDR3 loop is CASSLTGGWNTIYF. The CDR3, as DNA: TGTGCCAGCAGTTTAACAGGGGGATGGAACACCATATATTTT. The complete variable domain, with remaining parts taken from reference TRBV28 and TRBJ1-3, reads DVKVTQSSRYLVKRTGEKVFLECVQDMDHENMFWYRQDPGLGLRLIYFSYDVKMKEKGDIPEGYSVSREKKERFSLILESASTNQTSMYLCASSLTGGWNTIYFGEGSWLTVV.

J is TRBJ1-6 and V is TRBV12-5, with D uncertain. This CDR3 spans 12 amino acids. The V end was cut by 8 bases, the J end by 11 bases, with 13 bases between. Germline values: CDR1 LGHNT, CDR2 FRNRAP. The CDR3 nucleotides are TGTGCTAGTTCCTTGGAGGGTGCACCCCTCCACTTT. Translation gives CASSLEGAPLHF.

The CDR3 DNA sequence: TGTGCCATCAGGGGGACAGCAGGGGGCTACGAGCAGTACTTC. Translating it yields CAIRGTAGGYEQYF. This chain uses TRBV10-3 with TRBJ2-7, with 7 bases identical to TRBD1. CDR1 ENHRY and CDR2 SYGVKD come from the germline V gene. This CDR3 has 14 amino acids. V gave up 6 bases and J gave up 3 bases; unmatched junction bases: 8.

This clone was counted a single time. The CDR3 is CASSPAGDTQYF. CDR3 in DNA: TGTGCCAGCAGCCCCGCAGGAGATACGCAGTATTTT. V gene TRBV7-2 combines with J gene TRBJ2-3; D is unresolved. This CDR3 region has 12 residues. The germline gives CDR1 SGHTA, CDR2 FQGNSA. V dropped 5 bases and J dropped 5 bases, with 8 bases sitting between them. Together with reference TRBV7-2 and TRBJ2-3, the CDR3 gives the full variable domain: GAGVSQSPSNKVTEKGKDVELRCDPISGHTALYWYRQSLGQGLEFLIYFQGNSAPDKSGLPSDRFSAERTGGSVSTLTIQRTQQEDSAVYLCASSPAGDTQYFGPGTRLTVL.

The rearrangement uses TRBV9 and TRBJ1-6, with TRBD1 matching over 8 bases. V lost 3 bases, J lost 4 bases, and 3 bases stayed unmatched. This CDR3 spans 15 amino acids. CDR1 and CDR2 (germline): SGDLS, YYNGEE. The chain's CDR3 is CASSATGVYNSPLHF. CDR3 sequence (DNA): TGTGCCAGCAGCGCGACAGGGGTTTATAATTCACCCCTCCACTTT.

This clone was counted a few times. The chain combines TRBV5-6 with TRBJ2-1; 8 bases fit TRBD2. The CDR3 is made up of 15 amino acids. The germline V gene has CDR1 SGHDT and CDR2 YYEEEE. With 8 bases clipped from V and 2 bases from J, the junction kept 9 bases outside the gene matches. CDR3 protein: CASTLAGRTYNEQFF. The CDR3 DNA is TGTGCCAGTACCCTAGCGGGCAGAACCTACAATGAGCAGTTCTTC. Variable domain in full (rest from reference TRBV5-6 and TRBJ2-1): DAGVTQSPTHLIKTRGQQVTLRCSPKSGHDTVSWYQQALGQGPQFIFQYYEEEERQRGNFPDRFSGHQFPNYSSELNVNALLLGDSALYLCASTLAGRTYNEQFFGPGTRLTVL.

The CDR3 bases are TGTGCCAGCAGCCTGATGACAGACGAGCAGTTCTTC. Protein sequence: CASSLMTDEQFF. The V and J genes are TRBV7-2 and TRBJ2-1; maybe TRBD1 (5 bases). V lost 5 bases and J 10 bases, leaving 12 bases between the germline ends. CDR1 and CDR2 from the germline V gene are SGHTA and FQGNSA. The CDR3 has 12 residues.